This TCR beta chain was sequenced in a study of blood T cell repertoires in COVID-19. About the study: T cells, B-cell-depleted T cells, or PBMCs provided the cDNA or gDNA that served as material.

Trimming removed 3 bases at V and 4 bases at J, with 12 bases between. The CDR3 loop spans 14 amino acids. CDR1 is LGHDT, CDR2 YNNKEL, per germline (reference sequence). Clones were read by immunoSEQ multiplex PCR, and TCRdb kept only the in-frame ones, dropping some. Among about 59,000 clones listed, 70% to 85% were seen once. The genes are TRBV3-1 (or the pseudogene TRBV3-2) and TRBJ1-1; D is undetermined. Sample: peripheral blood. The origin of this receptor is a man at least 80 years old with acute or convalescent COVID-19. CDR3 nucleotide sequence: TGTGCCAGCAGCCAGTACGGGTTTGGCACTGAAGCTTTCTTT. Its translation is CASSQYGFGTEAFF.